Below, one TCR beta chain is given with its context. This sample is drawn from a study of blood T cell repertoires in COVID-19. Overall study context: Specimens from acute and convalescent COVID-19 originated in the United States, Italy and Spain. Sources were T cells, B-cell-depleted T cells, or PBMCs; the material itself was cDNA or gDNA.

Authors' processing steps: Reference gene primers were amplified, and this amplification served to estimate nucleated cell counts. Sequenced by immunoSEQ multiplex PCR; TCRdb stores in-frame clones only, minus some. V, J and clone size derive from that table, while D and trimming were established from the DNA sequence. The profile shows over 200,000 clones, under 90% of them singletons. Trimming stripped 4 bases from V and 4 bases from J, with 15 bases between. CDR3 length: 14 residues. Germline V gives CDR1 SGHRS, CDR2 YFSETQ. The source material was peripheral blood. The TCR originated in a woman aged 80 or older with active or convalescent COVID-19. V usage is TRBV5-1 and J usage is TRBJ2-7; TRBD1 might be the D (7 bases). CDR3 coding DNA: TGCGCCAGCAGCCGGGGCGGGACAGTTTACGAGCAGTACTTC. Translation gives CASSRGGTVYEQYF. Combining the CDR3 with reference TRBV5-1 and TRBJ2-7 gives the whole variable domain KAGVTQTPRYLIKTRGQQVTLSCSPISGHRSVSWYQQTPGQGLQFLFEYFSETQRNKGNFPGRFSGRQFSNSRSEMNVSTLELGDSALYLCASSRGGTVYEQYFGPGTRLTVT.